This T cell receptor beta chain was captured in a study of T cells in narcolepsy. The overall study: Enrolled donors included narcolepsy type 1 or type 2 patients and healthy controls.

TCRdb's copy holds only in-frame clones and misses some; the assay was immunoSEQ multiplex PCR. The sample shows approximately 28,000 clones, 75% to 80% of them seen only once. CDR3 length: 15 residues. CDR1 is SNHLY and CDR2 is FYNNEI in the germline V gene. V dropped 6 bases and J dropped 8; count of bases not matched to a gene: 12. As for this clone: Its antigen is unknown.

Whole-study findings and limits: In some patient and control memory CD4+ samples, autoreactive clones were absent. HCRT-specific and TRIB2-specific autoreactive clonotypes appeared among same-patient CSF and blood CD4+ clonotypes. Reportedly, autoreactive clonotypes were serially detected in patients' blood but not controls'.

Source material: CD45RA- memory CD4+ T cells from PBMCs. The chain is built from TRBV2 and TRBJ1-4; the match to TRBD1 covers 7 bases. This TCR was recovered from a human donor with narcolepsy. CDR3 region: CASRKQGSQFEKLFF. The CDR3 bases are TGTGCCAGCAGAAAACAGGGGTCTCAGTTCGAAAAACTGTTTTTT.